Included here is one T cell receptor (beta chain) sequence, with context. Its antigen is unidentified. In the same sample, other DNA sequences code for this CDR3. Sequenced by immunoSEQ multiplex PCR; TCRdb stores in-frame clones only, minus some. This sample yields approximately 68,000 clones, of which roughly 88% are seen a single time; 0.8% to 0.9% belongs to the top ten. From germline, CDR1 is SGHRS and CDR2 YFSETQ. CDR3 length: 14 amino acids. Trimming removed 0 bases from V and 2 bases from J, with 8 bases in between. The data derive from a study of OX40 agonist ivuxolimab in advanced cancers. Study conclusions and caveats: Researchers did not establish what antigens the expanded peripheral T cells target. People who partly responded at 0.1-3.0 mg/kg had some of the least clonal expansion seen.

The TCR was taken from an adult with an advanced solid tumor such as melanoma, head and neck, liver or kidney cancer. The specimen comprised CD4+ or CD8+ T cells sorted from blood, sampled in a trial of the OX40 agonist ivuxolimab. The V and J genes are TRBV5-1 and TRBJ1-2, with a weak D call TRBD1 (5 bases). The CDR3 DNA reads TGCGCCAGCAGCTTGGGAGGGACCAACTATGGCTACACCTTC. The encoded protein is CASSLGGTNYGYTF.